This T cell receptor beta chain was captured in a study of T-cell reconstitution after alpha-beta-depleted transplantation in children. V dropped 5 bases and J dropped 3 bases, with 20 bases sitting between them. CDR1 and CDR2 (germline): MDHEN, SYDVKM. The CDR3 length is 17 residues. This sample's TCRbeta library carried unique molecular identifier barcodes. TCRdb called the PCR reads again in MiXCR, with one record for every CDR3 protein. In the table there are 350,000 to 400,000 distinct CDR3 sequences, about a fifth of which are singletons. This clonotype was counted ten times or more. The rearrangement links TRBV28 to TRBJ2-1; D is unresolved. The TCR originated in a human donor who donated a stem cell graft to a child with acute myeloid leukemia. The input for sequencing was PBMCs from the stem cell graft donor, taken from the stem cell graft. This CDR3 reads CASSPFRKGSIYNEQFF. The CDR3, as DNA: TGTGCCAGCAGTCCGTTCCGGAAGGGATCAATCTACAATGAGCAGTTCTTC. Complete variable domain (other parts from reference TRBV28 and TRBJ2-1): DVKVTQSSRYLVKRTGEKVFLECVQDMDHENMFWYRQDPGLGLRLIYFSYDVKMKEKGDIPEGYSVSREKKERFSLILESASTNQTSMYLCASSPFRKGSIYNEQFFGPGTRLTVL.